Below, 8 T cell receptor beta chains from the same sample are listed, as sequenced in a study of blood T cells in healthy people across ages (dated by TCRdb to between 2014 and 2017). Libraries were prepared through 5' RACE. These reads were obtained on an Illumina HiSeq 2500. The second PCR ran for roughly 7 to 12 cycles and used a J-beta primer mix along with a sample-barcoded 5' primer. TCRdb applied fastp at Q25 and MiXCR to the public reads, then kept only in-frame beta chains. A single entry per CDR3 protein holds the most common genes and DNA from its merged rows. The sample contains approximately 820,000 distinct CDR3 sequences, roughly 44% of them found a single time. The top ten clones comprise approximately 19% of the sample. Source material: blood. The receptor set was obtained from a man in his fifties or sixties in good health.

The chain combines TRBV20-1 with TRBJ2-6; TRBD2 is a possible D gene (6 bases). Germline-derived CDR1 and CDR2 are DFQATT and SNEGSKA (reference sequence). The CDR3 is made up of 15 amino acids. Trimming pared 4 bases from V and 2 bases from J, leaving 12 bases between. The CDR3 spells CSATGLQPGANVLTF. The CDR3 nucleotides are TGCAGTGCTACGGGACTTCAGCCTGGGGCCAACGTCCTGACTTTC.

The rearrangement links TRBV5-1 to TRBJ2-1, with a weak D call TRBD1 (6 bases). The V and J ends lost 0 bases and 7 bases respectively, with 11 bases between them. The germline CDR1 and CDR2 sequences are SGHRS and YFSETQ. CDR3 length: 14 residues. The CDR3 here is CASSLDGQTNEQFF. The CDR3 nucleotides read TGCGCCAGCAGCTTGGACGGACAGACGAATGAGCAGTTCTTC. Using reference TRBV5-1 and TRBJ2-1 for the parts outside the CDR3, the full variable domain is KAGVTQTPRYLIKTRGQQVTLSCSPISGHRSVSWYQQTPGQGLQFLFEYFSETQRNKGNFPGRFSGRQFSNSRSEMNVSTLELGDSALYLCASSLDGQTNEQFFGPGTRLTVL.

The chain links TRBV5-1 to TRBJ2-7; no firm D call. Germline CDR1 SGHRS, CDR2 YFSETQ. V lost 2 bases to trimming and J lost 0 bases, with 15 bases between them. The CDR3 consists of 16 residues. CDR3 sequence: CASSLIRSGSSYEQYF. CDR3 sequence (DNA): TGCGCCAGCAGCTTAATACGATCCGGCAGCTCCTACGAGCAGTACTTC.

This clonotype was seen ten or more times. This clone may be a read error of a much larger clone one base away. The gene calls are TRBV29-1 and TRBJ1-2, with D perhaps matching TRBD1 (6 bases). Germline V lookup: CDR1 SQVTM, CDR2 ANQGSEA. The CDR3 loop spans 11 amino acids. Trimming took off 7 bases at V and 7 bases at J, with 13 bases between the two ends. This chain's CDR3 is CSGGTPAGYTF. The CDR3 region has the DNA TGCAGCGGTGGGACACCCGCTGGCTACACCTTC.

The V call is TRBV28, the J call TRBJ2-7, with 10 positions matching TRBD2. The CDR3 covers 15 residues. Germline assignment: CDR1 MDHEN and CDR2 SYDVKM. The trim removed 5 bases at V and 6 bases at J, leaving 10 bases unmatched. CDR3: CASSPLAGESSEQYF. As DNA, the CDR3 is TGTGCCAGCAGTCCTCTAGCGGGGGAGTCAAGCGAGCAGTACTTC.

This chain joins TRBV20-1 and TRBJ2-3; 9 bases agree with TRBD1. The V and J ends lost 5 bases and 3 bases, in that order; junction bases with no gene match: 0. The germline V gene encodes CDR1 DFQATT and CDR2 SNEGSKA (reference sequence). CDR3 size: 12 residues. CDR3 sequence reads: CSAGTGTDTQYF. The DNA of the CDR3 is TGCAGTGCTGGGACAGGGACAGATACGCAGTATTTT.

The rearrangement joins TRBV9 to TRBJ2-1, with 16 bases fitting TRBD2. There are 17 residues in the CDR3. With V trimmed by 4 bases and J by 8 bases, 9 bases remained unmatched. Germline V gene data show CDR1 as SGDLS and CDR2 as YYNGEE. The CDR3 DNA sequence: TGTGCCAGCAGCTTAAGGGGACTAGCGGGGGGGGGCGATGAGCAGTTCTTC. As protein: CASSLRGLAGGGDEQFF.

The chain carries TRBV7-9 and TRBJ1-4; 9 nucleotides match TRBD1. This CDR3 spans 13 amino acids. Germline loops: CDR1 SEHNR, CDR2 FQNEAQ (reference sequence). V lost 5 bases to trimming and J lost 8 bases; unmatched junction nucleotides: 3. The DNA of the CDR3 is TGTGCCAGCAGCGGACAGGGGCAGGAAAAACTGTTTTTT. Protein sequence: CASSGQGQEKLFF.